This T cell receptor (beta chain) was recovered during a study of cytomegalovirus exposure and HLA in healthy donors. Study observations and caveats: The study put 150 to 200 TCR beta chains on its list as cytomegalovirus-associated.

Turning to this clone: The antigen remains unidentified.

Generated by immunoSEQ multiplex PCR, the TCRdb table keeps only in-frame clones and is missing some. The data show roughly 150,000 clones, 85% to 90% seen once. This CDR3 region has 20 residues. From germline, CDR1 is LGHNA and CDR2 YNFKEQ. V shed 0 bases and J 0 bases; nucleotides not matched to a gene: 11. This TCR derives from a man aged 18 to 35 in good health and CMV-seronegative. The sequenced sample was PBMCs. The V gene is TRBV4-2, the J gene TRBJ2-2; 9 nucleotides agree with TRBD1. CDR3 sequence (DNA): TGTGCCAGCAGCCAAGATTATACAGGGGGCGCCTTAACGAACACCGGGGAGCTGTTTTTT. Translating it yields CASSQDYTGGALTNTGELFF.